The clone carrying this TCR beta chain was recorded a few times. Germline values: CDR1 MNHEY, CDR2 SMNVEV (reference sequence). CDR3 size: 15 residues. V was cut by 3 bases and J by 3 bases, with 15 bases left in between. The sample is drawn from a study of blood T cell repertoires in COVID-19. Across the whole study: Some COVID-19 samples were acute and others convalescent; all came from the United States, Italy and Spain. T cells, B-cell-depleted T cells, or PBMCs supplied cDNA or gDNA.

Per the study methods: Amplification with reference gene primers provided the estimates of nucleated cell counts. Method: immunoSEQ multiplex PCR; TCRdb's copy keeps in-frame clones and lacks some. V, J and clone size are taken as reported in that table, and D and trimming were inferred from the DNA itself. The data contain about 480,000 clones, around 89% of them singletons. The chain is built from TRBV27 and TRBJ2-7; D unresolved. The TCR was taken from a woman in her 30s with acute or convalescent COVID-19. The sample taken for sequencing was peripheral blood. The CDR3 coding sequence is TGTGCCAGCAGTTTCTCATCGAGGAACCTCTACGAGCAGTACTTC. Its protein product is CASSFSSRNLYEQYF.